This TCR beta chain was sequenced for a study of blood T cell repertoires in COVID-19. Clones were sequenced by immunoSEQ multiplex PCR, and TCRdb holds only the in-frame ones, with some missing. The sample carries tens of thousands of clones, about 86% recorded once. This receptor was obtained from a man in his forties or fifties with acute or convalescent COVID-19. Sequenced input: peripheral blood.

The CDR3 sequence is CASSWGRSSYEQYF. CDR3 nucleotide sequence: TGTGCCAGCAGCTGGGGCAGGAGCTCCTACGAGCAGTACTTC. The chain carries TRBV13 and TRBJ2-7; D may be TRBD1 (5 bases). Between the trimmed V and J ends, which lost 4 bases and 0 bases, there was a span of 10 bases. This CDR3 is built from 14 residues. Germline CDR1 and CDR2: PRHDT and FYEKMQ (reference sequence). Full variable domain (missing parts from reference TRBV13 and TRBJ2-7): AAGVIQSPRHLIKEKRETATLKCYPIPRHDTVYWYQQGPGQDPQFLISFYEKMQSDKGSIPDRFSAQQFSDYHSELNMSSLELGDSALYFCASSWGRSSYEQYFGPGTRLTVT.